This T cell receptor (beta chain) was recorded in a study of blood T cells in healthy people across ages. J gave up 7 bases and V 11 bases, and 12 bases lay outside the gene matches. The CDR3 has 13 residues. A second PCR, run for about 7 to 11 cycles, used a sample-barcoded 5' primer plus a J-beta primer mix. Researchers report that each sample yielded at least 3 million CDR3-containing paired-end reads. TCRdb itself ran the 5' RACE reads through MiXCR, one entry per CDR3 protein. The data hold over 1,500,000 distinct CDR3 sequences, with around 40% observed a single time. In terms of origin and age, donors were healthy Caucasian individuals from Russia aged about 6 to 100. Study results and limitations: Total diversity from one million sequenced T cells was likely underestimated.

With respect to this clonotype: Its antigen remains unidentified.

Sequenced sample: blood. V and J are TRBV12-3 or TRBV12-4 and TRBJ1-2; 8 nucleotides agree with TRBD1. This clonotype was obtained from a human donor in good health. The CDR3, as DNA: TGTGCCTGCACCGTGGACACAGGGGGTGGCTACACCTTC. It codes for CACTVDTGGGYTF.